This record looks at one T cell receptor beta chain sequence and its context. Antigen: not known. The data derive from a study of T cell repertoires in cytomegalovirus infection. In the study overall: Signatures in public TCR beta sequences pointed to both CMV infection and matching HLA type. Findings and caveats of the study: Using cumulative public TCR beta family frequency, the authors identified those who carried CMV together with the relevant HLA. CMV-specific TCR beta clonotypes restricted by HLA-C were the ones dominating the ex vivo response.

TCRdb reprocessed the reads via MiXCR and lists one record per CDR3 protein. Of around 300,000 distinct CDR3 sequences in the sample, around 25% were seen once. This CDR3 spans 12 amino acids. Germline-derived CDR1 and CDR2 are LNHDA and SQIVND (reference sequence). V was shortened by 7 bases and J by 7 bases, with 10 bases between the two germline ends. The V and J genes are TRBV19 and TRBJ2-2, with D maybe TRBD1 (6 bases). The sequence was collected from a human donor in good health (CMV status not recorded). Some clones in this sample may be carry-over from other donors' samples. The sample was PBMCs. CDR3 protein: CASTTGFGELFF. The CDR3 region has the DNA TGTGCCAGTACAACAGGGTTCGGGGAGCTGTTTTTT.